This T cell receptor beta chain is from a study of cytomegalovirus exposure and HLA in healthy donors. Germline-derived CDR1 and CDR2 are SGHTS and YDEGEE. Trimming took off 0 bases at V and 5 bases at J, with 11 bases between the two ends. This CDR3 contains 14 residues. The primer mix had 60 Vbeta and 13 Jbeta primers. The method was immunoSEQ multiplex PCR; TCRdb's version includes in-frame clones alone and lacks a portion of them. The table includes about 170,000 clones, around 73% detected once. This TCR was recovered from a woman between 18 and 30 years old in good health and CMV-seropositive. The J gene is TRBJ2-5, the V gene TRBV5-8; D gene unclear. The sample taken for sequencing was PBMCs. CDR3 nucleotides: TGTGCCAGCAGCTTGGAGCCCCTCAGGGAGACCCAGTACTTC. This translates into CASSLEPLRETQYF.